The subject of this entry is one T cell receptor beta chain. Germline CDR1 and CDR2: SNHLY and FYNNEI. Trimming removed 7 bases from V and 1 base from J, with 20 bases in between. This CDR3 is built from 17 residues. This specimen belongs to a study of blood T cell repertoires in COVID-19. Some clones are missing from TCRdb's copy, which holds only in-frame ones; the method was immunoSEQ multiplex PCR. The sample consists of more than 150,000 clones, roughly 80% of them appearing once. The sample comprised PBMCs or T cells enriched from blood (not recorded which). The sequence was collected from a man over 45 who had recovered from COVID-19. The chain is built from TRBV2 and TRBJ1-5; tentatively, D is TRBD1 (5 bases). CDR3 coding DNA: TGTGCCAGCACTAGTCTTTTGGGAGGGGAGAGCAATCAGCCCCAGCATTTT. Translated, it gives CASTSLLGGESNQPQHF.